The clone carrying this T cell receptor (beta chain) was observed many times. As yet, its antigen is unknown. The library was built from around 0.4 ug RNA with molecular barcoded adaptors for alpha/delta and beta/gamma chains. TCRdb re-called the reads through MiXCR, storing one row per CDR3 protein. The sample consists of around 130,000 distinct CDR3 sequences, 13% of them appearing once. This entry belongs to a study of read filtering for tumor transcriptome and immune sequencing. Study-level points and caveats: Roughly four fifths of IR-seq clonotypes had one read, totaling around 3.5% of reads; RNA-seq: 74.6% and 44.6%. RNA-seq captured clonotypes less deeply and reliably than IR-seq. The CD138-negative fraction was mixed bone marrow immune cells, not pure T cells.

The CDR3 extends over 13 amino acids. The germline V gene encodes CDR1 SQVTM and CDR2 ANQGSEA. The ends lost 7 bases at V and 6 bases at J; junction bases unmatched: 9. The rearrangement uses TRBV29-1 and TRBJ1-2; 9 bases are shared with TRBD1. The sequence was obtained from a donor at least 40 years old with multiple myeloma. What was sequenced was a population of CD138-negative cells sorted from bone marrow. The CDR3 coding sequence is TGCAGCGCGTTGGGGGGACAGGGACATGGCTACACCTTC. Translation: CSALGGQGHGYTF.